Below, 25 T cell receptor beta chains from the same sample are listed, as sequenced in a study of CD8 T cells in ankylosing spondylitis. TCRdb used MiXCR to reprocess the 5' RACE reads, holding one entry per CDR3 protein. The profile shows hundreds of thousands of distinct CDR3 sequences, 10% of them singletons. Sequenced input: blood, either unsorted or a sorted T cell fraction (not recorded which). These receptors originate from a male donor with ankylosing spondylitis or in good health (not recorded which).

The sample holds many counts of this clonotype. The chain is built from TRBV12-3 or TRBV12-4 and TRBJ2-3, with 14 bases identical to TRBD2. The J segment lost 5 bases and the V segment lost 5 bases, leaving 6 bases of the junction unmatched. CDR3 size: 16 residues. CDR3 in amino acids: CASSGTSGGEGDTQYF. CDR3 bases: TGTGCCAGCAGTGGGACTAGCGGGGGAGAGGGAGATACGCAGTATTTT.

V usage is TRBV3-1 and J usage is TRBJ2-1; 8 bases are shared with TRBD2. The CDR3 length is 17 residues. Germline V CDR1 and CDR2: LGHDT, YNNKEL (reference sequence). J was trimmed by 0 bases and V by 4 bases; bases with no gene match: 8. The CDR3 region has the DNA TGTGCCAGCAGCCTAACTCCCGGGGGGGCCTCCTACAATGAGCAGTTCTTC. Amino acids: CASSLTPGGASYNEQFF.

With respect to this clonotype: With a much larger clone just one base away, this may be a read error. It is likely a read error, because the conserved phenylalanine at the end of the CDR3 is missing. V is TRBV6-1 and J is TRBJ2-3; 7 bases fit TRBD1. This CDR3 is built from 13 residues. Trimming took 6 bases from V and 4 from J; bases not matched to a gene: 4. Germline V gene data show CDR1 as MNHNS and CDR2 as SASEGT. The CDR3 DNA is TGTGCCAGCAGCAACGACAGGGCAGATACGCAGTATTTA. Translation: CASSNDRADTQYL.

The CDR3 region is CASSLVRPQETQYF. In DNA, the CDR3 is TGCGCCAGCAGCTTGGTACGGCCCCAAGAGACCCAGTACTTC. This chain connects TRBV5-1 to TRBJ2-5; D ambiguous. The CDR3 length is 14 residues. The germline V gene has CDR1 SGHRS and CDR2 YFSETQ. With 0 bases removed from V and 1 base from J, the gap between germline ends came to 7 bases.

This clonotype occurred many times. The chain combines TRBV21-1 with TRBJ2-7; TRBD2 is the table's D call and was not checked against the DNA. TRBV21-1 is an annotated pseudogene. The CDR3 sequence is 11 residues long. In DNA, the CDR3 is TGTGCCAGTGTGGGAGGGACCGAGCAGTACTTC. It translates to CASVGGTEQYF.

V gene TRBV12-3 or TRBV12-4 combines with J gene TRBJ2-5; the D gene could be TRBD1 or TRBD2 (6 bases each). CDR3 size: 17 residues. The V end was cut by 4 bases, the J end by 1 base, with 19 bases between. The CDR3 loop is CASSWGVRQAGQETQYF. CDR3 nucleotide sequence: TGTGCCAGCAGTTGGGGGGTGAGACAGGCAGGCCAAGAGACCCAGTACTTC.

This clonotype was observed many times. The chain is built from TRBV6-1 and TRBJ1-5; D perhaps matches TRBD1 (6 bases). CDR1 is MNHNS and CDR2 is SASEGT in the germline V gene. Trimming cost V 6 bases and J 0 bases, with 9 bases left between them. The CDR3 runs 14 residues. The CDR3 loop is CASRNRASNQPQHF. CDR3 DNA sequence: TGTGCCAGCAGAAACAGGGCTAGCAATCAGCCCCAGCATTTT.

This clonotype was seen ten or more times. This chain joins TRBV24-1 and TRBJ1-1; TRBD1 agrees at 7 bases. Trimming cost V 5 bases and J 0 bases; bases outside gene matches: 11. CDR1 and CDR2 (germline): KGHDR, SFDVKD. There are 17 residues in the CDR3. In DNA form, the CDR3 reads TGTGCCACCAGTGGGGGGACAGACACTTCCCTGAACACTGAAGCTTTCTTT. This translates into CATSGGTDTSLNTEAFF.

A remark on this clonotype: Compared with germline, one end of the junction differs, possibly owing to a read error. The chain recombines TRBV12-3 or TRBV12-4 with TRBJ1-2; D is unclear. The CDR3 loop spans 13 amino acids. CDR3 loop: CASSLAPGYVYTF. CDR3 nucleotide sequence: TGTGCCAGCAGTTTAGCCCCAGGATATGTCTACACCTTC.

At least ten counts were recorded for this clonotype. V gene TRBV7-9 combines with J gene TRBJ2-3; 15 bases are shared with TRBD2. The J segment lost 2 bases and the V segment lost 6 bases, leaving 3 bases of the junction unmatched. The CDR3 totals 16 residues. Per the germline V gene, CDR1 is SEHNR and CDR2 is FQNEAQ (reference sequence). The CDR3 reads CASSWTSGGATDTQYF. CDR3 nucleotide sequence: TGTGCCAGCAGTTGGACTAGCGGGGGGGCCACAGATACGCAGTATTTT.

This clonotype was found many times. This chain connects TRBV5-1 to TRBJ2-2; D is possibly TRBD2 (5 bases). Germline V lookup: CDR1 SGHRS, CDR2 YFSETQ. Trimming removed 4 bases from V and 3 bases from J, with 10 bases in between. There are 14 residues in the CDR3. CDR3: CASSLNGDTGELFF. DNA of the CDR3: TGCGCCAGCAGCCTAAACGGGGACACCGGGGAGCTGTTTTTT.

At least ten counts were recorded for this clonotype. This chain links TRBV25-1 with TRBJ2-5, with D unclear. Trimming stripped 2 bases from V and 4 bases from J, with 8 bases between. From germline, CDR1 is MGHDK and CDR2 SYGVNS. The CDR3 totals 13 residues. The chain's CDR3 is CASSEASLETQYF. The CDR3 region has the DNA TGTGCCAGCAGTGAAGCCTCATTAGAGACCCAGTACTTC.

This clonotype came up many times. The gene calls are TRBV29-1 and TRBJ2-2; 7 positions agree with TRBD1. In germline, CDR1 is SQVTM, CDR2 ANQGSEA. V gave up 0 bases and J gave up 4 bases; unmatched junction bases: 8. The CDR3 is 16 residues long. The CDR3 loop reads CSVEDQWTGITGELFF. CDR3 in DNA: TGCAGCGTTGAAGATCAGTGGACAGGTATCACCGGGGAGCTGTTTTTT.

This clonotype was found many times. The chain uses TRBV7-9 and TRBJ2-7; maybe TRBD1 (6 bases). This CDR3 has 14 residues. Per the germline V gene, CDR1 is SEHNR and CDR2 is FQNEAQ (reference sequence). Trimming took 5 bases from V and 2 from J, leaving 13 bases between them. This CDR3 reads CASSPGDGPYEQYF. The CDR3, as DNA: TGTGCCAGCAGCCCAGGGGACGGTCCCTACGAGCAGTACTTC.

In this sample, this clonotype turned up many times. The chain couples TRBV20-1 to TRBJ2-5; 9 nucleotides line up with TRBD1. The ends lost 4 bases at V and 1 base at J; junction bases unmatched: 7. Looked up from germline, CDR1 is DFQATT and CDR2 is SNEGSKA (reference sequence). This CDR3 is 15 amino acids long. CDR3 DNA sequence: TGCAGTGCTACGGCGGACAGGGGTCCCCAAGAGACCCAGTACTTC. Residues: CSATADRGPQETQYF.

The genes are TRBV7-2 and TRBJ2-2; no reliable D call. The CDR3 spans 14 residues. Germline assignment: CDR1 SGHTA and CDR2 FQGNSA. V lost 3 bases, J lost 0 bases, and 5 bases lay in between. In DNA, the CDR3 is TGTGCCAGCAGCTTCTCAGCGAACACCGGGGAGCTGTTTTTT. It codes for CASSFSANTGELFF.

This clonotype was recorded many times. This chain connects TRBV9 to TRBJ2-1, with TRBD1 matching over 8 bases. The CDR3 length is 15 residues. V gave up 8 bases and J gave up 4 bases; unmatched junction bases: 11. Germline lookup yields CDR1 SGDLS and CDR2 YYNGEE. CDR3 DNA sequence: TGTGCCAGTGCGATTAGGGACAGGCCTTACAATGAGCAGTTCTTC. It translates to CASAIRDRPYNEQFF.

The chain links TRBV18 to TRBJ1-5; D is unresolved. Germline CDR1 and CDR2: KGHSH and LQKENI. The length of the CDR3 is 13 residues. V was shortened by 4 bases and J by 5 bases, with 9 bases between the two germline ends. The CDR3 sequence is CASSLNIDQPQHF. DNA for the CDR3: TGTGCCAGCTCACTAAACATCGATCAGCCCCAGCATTTT.

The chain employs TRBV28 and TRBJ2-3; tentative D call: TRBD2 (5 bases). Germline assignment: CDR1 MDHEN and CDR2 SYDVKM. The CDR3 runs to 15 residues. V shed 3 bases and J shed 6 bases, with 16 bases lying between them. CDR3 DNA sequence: TGTGCCAGCAGTTTGGCTACGGACTTTCTTGATACGCAGTATTTT. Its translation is CASSLATDFLDTQYF.

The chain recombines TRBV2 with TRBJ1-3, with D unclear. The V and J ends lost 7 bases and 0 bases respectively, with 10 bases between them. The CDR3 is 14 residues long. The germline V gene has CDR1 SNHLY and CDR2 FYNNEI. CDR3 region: CASTLGSSGNTIYF. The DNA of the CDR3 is TGTGCCAGCACGCTAGGGTCCTCTGGAAACACCATATATTTT.

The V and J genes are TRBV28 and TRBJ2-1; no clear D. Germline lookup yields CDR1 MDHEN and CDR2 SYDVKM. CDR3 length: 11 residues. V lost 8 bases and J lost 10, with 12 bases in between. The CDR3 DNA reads TGTGCCAGCTCCCTCCCGCCCGAGCAGTTCTTC. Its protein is CASSLPPEQFF.

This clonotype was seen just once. The CDR3 region has the DNA TGTGCCAGTCGACCCGATGGGACACAGGAAGAGACCCAGTACTTC. Its translation is CASRPDGTQEETQYF. The V call is TRBV19, the J call TRBJ2-5, with a weak D call TRBD1 (6 bases). Per germline, CDR1 LNHDA and CDR2 SQIVND (reference sequence). The length of the CDR3 is 15 residues. Deletions cut 8 bases from V and 3 bases from J, with 19 bases between.

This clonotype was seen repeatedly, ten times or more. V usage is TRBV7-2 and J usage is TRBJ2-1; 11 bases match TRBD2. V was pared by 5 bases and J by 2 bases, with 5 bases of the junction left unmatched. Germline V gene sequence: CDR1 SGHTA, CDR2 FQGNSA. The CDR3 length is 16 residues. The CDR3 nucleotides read TGTGCCAGCAGCGAACTAGCGGGGGTAACCTACAATGAGCAGTTCTTC. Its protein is CASSELAGVTYNEQFF.

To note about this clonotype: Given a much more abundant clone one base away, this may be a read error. CDR3 amino acids: CASGSGDARNYGYTF. CDR3 bases: TGTGCCAGCGGTTCCGGGGATGCTCGGAACTATGGCTACACCTTC. This rearrangement joins TRBV27 to TRBJ1-2; D gene unclear. Trimming stripped 8 bases from V and 2 bases from J, with 18 bases between. The CDR3 consists of 15 residues. Per the germline V gene, CDR1 is MNHEY and CDR2 is SMNVEV (reference sequence).

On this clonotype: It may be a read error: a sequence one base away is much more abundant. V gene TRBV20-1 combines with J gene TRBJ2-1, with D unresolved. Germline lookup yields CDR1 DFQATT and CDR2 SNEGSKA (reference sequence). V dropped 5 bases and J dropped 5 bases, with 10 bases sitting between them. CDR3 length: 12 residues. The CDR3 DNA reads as TGCAGTGCTGAAAGGACGAACAATGAGCAGTTCTTC. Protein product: CSAERTNNEQFF.